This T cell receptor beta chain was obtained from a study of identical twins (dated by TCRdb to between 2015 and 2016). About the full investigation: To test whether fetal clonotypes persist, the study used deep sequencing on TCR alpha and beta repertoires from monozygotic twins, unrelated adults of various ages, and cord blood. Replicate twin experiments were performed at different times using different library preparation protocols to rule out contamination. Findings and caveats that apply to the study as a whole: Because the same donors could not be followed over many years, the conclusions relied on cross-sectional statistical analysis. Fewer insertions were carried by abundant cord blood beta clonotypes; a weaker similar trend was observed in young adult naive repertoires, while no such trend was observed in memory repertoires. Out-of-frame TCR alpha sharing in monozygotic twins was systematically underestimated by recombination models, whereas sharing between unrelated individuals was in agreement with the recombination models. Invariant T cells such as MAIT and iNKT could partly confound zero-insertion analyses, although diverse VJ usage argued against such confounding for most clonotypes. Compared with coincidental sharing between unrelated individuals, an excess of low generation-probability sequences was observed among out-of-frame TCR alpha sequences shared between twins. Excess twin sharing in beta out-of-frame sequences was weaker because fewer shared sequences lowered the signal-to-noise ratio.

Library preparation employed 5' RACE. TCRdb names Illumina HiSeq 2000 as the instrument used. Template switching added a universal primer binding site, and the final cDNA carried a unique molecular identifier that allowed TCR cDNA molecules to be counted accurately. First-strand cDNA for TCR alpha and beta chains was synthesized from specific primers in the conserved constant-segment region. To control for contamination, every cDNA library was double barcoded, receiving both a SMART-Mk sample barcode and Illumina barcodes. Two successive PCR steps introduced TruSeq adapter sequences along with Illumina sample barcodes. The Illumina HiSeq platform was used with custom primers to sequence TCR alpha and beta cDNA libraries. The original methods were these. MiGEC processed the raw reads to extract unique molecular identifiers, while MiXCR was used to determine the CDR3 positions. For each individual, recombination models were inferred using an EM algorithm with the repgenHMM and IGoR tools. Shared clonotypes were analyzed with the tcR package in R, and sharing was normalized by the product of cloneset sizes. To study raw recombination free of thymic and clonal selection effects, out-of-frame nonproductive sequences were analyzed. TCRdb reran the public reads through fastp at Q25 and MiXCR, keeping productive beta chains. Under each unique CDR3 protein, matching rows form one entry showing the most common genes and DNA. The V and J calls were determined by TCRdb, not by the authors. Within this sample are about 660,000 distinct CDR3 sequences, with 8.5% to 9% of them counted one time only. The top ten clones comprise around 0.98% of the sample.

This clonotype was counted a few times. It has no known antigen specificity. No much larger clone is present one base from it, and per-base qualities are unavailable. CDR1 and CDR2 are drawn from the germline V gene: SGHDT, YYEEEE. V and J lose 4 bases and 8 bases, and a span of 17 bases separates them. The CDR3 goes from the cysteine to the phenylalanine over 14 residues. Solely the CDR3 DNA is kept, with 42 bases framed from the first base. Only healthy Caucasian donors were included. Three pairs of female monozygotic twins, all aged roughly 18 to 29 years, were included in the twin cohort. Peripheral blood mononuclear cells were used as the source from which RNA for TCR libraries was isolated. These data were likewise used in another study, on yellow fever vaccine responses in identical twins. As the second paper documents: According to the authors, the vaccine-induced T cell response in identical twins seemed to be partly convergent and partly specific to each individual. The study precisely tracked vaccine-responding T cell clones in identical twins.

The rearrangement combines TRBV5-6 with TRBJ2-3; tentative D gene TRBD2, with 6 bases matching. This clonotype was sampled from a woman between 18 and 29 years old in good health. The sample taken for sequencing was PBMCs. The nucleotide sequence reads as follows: TGTGCCAGCAGCCGCGGGACGGCCCTAGGTACGCAGTATTTT. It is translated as CASSRGTALGTQYF.